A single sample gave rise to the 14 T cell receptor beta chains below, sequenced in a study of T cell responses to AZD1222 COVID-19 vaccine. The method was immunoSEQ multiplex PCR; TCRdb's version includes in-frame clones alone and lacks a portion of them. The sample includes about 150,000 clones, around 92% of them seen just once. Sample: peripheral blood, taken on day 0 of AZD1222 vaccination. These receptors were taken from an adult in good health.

The CDR3 DNA follows: TGTGCCAGCAGCTTAACGGGGCTAGCGGAGGGAGGGGAGCAGTTCTTC. The encoded protein is CASSLTGLAEGGEQFF. V gene TRBV7-3 combines with J gene TRBJ2-1, with 7 bases identical to TRBD2. V trimming: 0 bases; J trimming: 10 bases; junction bases outside the gene matches: 12. This CDR3 has 16 residues. Germline loops: CDR1 SGHTA, CDR2 FQGTGA.

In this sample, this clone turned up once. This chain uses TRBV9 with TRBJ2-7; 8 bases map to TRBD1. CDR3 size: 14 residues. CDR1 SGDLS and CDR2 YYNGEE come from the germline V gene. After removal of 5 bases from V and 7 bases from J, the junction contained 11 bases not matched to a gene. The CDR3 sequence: CASRAGTGLGEQYF. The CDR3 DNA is TGTGCCAGCAGGGCCGGGACAGGTCTGGGGGAGCAGTACTTC.

The DNA for the CDR3 is TGTGCCAGCAGCTTCCGGGACATTCCGAACACCGGGGAGCTGTTTTTT. It specifies CASSFRDIPNTGELFF. The V gene is TRBV11-2, the J gene TRBJ2-2; a weak D match, TRBD1 (6 bases). V gave up 3 bases and J gave up 0 bases, with 11 bases separating them. Germline V gene data show CDR1 as SGHAT and CDR2 as FQNNGV. The CDR3 sequence is 16 residues long.

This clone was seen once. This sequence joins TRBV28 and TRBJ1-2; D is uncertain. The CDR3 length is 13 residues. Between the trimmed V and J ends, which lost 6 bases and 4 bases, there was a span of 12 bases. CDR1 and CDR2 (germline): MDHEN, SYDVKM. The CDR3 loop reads CASSLLAGYGYTF. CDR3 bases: TGTGCCAGCAGCCTTCTGGCTGGCTATGGCTACACCTTC.

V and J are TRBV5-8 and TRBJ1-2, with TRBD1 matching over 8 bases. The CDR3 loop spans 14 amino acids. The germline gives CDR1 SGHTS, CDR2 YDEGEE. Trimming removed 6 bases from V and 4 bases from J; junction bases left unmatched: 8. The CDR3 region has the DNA TGTGCCAGCAATAGACAGGGGTCCGGCTATGGCTACACCTTC. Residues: CASNRQGSGYGYTF.

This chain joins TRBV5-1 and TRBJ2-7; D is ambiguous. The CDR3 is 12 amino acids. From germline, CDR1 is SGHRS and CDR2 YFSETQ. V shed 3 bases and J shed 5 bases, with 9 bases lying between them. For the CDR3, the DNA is TGCGCCAGCAGCTACCTAGGACACGAGCAGTACTTC. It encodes CASSYLGHEQYF.

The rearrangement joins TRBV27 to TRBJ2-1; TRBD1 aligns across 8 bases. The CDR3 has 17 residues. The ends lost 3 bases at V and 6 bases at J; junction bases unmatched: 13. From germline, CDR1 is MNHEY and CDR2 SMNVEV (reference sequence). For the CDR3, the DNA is TGTGCCAGCAGTTTCCGCGGACAGGGTAACATGGTCAATGAGCAGTTCTTC. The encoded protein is CASSFRGQGNMVNEQFF.

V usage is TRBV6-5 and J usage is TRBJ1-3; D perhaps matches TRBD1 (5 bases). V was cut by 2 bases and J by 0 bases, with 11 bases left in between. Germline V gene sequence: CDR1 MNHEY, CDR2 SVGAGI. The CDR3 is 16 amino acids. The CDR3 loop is CASSYDSNLSGNTIYF. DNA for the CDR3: TGTGCCAGCAGTTACGACAGTAACCTCTCTGGAAACACCATATATTTT.

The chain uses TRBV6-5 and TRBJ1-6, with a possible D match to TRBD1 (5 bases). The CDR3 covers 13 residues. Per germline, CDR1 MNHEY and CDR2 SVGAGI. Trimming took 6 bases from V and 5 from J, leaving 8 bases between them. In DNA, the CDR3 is TGTGCCAGCAGACGGGGGGATAATTCACCCCTCCACTTT. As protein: CASRRGDNSPLHF.

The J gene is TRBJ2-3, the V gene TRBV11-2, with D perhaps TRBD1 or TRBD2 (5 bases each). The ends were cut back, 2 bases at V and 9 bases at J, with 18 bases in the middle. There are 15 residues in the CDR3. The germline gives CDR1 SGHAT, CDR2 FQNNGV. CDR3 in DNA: TGTGCCAGCAGCTTACCTGGGACGGCCATTGGAACGCAGTATTTT. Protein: CASSLPGTAIGTQYF.

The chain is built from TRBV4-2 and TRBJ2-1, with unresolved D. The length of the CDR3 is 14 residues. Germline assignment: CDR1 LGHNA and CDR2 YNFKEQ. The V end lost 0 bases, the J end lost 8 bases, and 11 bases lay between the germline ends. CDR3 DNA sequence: TGTGCCAGCAGCCAAGACCCCGGCTTATATGAGCAGTTCTTC. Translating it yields CASSQDPGLYEQFF.

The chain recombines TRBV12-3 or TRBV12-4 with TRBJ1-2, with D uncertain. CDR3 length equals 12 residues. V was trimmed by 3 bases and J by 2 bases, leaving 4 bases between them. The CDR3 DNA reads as TGTGCCAGCAGTTTTATCAACTATGGCTACACCTTC. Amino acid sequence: CASSFINYGYTF.

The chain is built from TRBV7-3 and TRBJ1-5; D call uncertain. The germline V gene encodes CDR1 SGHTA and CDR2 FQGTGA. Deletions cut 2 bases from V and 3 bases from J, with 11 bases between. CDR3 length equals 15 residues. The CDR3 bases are TGTGCCAGCAGCTTAGAGGCGACATCCAATCAGCCCCAGCATTTT. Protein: CASSLEATSNQPQHF.

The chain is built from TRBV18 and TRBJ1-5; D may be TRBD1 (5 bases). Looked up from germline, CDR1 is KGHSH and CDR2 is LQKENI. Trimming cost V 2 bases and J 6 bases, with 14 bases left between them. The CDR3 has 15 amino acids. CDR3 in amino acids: CASSPARVDVQPQHF. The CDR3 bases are TGTGCCAGCTCACCAGCCAGGGTAGATGTTCAGCCCCAGCATTTT.